This T cell receptor (beta chain) was recovered during a study of OX40 agonist ivuxolimab in advanced cancers. Study-level background: Of the participants, approximately 40% had some prior anti-PD-1, anti-PD-L1 or anti-CTLA-4 therapy, which was allowed.

Peripheral blood came from all dose cohorts at three timepoints. TCRdb's table, derived via immunoSEQ multiplex PCR, lists solely in-frame clones and lacks some. The table includes about 74,000 clones, about four fifths detected once. Study-level findings and limits: Within 6 weeks, CD4+ and CD8+ blood T cells expanded clonally at 0.1 to 3.0 mg/kg.

Germline-derived CDR1 and CDR2 are SGDLS and YYNGEE. The CDR3 covers 15 residues. V was trimmed by 4 bases and J by 10 bases, leaving 18 bases between them. Note on this clone: What it recognizes is unknown.

The sample consisted of CD4+ or CD8+ T cells sorted from blood, taken in a trial of the OX40 agonist ivuxolimab. The chain combines TRBV9 with TRBJ1-6, with a tentative D call TRBD1 (6 bases). The source is an adult with an advanced solid tumor such as melanoma, head and neck, liver or kidney cancer. The CDR3 protein is CASSPGGGRRSPLHF. The CDR3 DNA is TGTGCCAGCAGCCCGGGGGGGGGCCGGAGATCACCCCTCCACTTT.